The source of this T cell receptor beta chain is a study of TIL therapy for anti-PD-1-resistant metastatic lung cancer (dated by TCRdb to about 2021). For context, the study as a whole: Tumors were harvested before any PD-1/PD-L1 blockade; patients then received nivolumab, and those progressing received lymphodepletion, expanded TIL infusion and IL-2. Among the enrolled patients, the median age was nearly 55 years (range 38-75), and the median tumor PD-L1 proportion score was about 6%. Most of the cohort had lung adenocarcinoma, a handful of tumors were EGFR-mutant and two were ALK-rearranged, and half of the patients were current or former smokers. Across the cohort, whole-exome sequencing showed a median non-synonymous tumor mutation burden of approximately 1.5 mutations per megabase. T cell receptor beta sequencing of tumor and peripheral blood was used to follow clonotypes across the tumor, the expanded TIL product and serial blood samples. What the study reported, not specific to this receptor: Infused TIL clonotypes partially replaced the baseline peripheral repertoire then decayed over months, with no apparent association between persistence and response. The study protocol defined all tumor marker inferences as exploratory. Because the cohort was highly selected, with more treatment-naive, never-smoker and oncogene-addicted patients than is typical, generalizability is limited.

Interpreted using the paper, the time point label stands for: pre-treatment sample, taken before nivolumab and TIL therapy. A phase I trial run at two centers enrolled adults with stage 4 NSCLC between 2017 and January 2020. Samples were obtained from a single-arm, open-label phase I trial in which tumor-infiltrating lymphocyte therapy with nivolumab was evaluated in advanced non-small cell lung cancer. Blood mononuclear cells from EDTA tubes were separated on a Ficoll gradient and snap-frozen as pellets, and DNA was extracted from the cells using a Qiagen mini-prep kit. The immunoSEQ v3 hsTCRB kit was used to amplify TCR beta CDR3 regions from genomic DNA through bias-controlled multiplex PCR. An Illumina NextSeq 500 was used to sequence the TCR libraries, reaching approximately 2 million read pairs at survey level or about 5-6.5 million at deep level. The paper's data handling went like this. Clonality was reported by immunoSEQ Analyzer software, which also assigned V, D and J genes and filtered out non-productive sequences. To compare repertoires between infused TIL and blood, productive Simpson clonality was used along with the Morisita overlap index of productive TRB rearrangements. Absolute clonotype counts in blood were estimated as lymphocyte count times CD3+ fraction times the clone's productive frequency. Not all clones reach the TCRdb copy of this immuneACCESS table, which keeps in-frame sequences only. Checked studies attribute under half of the gap to unresolved V genes and leave the rest unexplained. The V and J calls and clone size are taken from that table; D and trimming were inferred from the DNA. The sample contains around 59,000 clones, approximately 69% of them found a single time. The ten largest clones add up to around 6.6% of the sample.

On this clone: It lacks a known antigen. One base away there is no much larger clone; base qualities are not given.

This specimen consisted of blood, obtained at baseline. This TCR came from a person aged 25 to 80 with non-small cell lung cancer.

In nucleotides, the sequence is TGTGCCAGCAGCCCGACAGGGGGGGGTGAAAAACTGTTTTTT. Protein translation: CASSPTGGGEKLFF. The V and J genes are TRBV11-2 and TRBJ1-4; 9 central bases correspond to TRBD1. Trimmed from V: 5 bases; trimmed from J: 7 bases; junction bases lacking a gene match: 5. Counted from cysteine to phenylalanine, this CDR3 has 14 amino acids. The read is trimmed to its CDR3 DNA, 42 bases read in frame from base 1. The germline V gene provides CDR1 SGHAT and CDR2 FQNNGV.